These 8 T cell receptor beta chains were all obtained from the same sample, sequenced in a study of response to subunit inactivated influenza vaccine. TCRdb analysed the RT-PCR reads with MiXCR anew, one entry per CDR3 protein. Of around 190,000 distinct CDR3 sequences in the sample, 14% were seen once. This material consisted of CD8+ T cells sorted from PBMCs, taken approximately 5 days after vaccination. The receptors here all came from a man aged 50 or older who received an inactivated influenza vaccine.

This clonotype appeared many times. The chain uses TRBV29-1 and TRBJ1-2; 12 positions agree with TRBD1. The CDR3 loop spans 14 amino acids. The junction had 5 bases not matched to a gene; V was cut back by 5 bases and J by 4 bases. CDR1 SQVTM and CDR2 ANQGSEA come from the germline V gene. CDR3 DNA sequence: TGCAGCGTTCCCGGGACAGGGGGCGCCTATGGCTACACCTTC. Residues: CSVPGTGGAYGYTF.

This CDR3 is CATSAAGVSYEQYF. The CDR3 DNA follows: TGTGCCACCAGTGCGGCAGGGGTGTCCTACGAGCAGTACTTC. The rearrangement joins TRBV24-1 to TRBJ2-7; tentative D call: TRBD1 (6 bases). Trimming removed 5 bases at V and 1 base at J, with 11 bases between. Germline lookup yields CDR1 KGHDR and CDR2 SFDVKD. CDR3 length: 14 residues.

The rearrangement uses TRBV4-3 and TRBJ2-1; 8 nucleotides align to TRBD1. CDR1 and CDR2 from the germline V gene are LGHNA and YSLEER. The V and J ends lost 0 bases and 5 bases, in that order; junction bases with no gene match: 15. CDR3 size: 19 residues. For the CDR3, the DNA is TGCGCCAGCAGCCAAGATTTGTATAACCGGGACAGGAGGAACAATGAGCAGTTCTTC. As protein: CASSQDLYNRDRRNNEQFF.

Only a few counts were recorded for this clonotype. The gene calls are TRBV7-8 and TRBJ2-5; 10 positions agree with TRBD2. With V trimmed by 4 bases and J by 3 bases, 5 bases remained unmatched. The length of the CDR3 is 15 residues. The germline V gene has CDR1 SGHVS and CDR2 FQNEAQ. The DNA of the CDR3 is TGTGCCAGCAGCTCTCGGACTAGCGGAGAAGAGACCCAGTACTTC. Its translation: CASSSRTSGEETQYF.

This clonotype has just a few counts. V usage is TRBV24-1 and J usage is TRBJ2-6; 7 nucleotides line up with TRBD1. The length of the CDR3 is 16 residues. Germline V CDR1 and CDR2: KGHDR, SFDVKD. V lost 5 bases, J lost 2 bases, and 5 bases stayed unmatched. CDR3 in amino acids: CATSATGVTGANVLTF. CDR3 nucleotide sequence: TGTGCCACCAGTGCCACAGGGGTAACTGGGGCCAACGTCCTGACTTTC.

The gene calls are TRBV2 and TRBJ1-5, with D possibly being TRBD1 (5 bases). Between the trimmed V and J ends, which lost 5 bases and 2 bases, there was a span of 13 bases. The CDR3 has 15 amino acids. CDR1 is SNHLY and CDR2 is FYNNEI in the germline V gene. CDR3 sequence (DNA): TGTGCCAGCAGTCCAGGGATTGGGGGCAATCAGCCCCAGCATTTT. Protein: CASSPGIGGNQPQHF. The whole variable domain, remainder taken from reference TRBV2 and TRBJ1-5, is EPEVTQTPSHQVTQMGQEVILRCVPISNHLYFYWYRQILGQKVEFLVSFYNNEISEKSEIFDDQFSVERPDGSNFTLKIRSTKLEDSAMYFCASSPGIGGNQPQHFGDGTRLSIL.

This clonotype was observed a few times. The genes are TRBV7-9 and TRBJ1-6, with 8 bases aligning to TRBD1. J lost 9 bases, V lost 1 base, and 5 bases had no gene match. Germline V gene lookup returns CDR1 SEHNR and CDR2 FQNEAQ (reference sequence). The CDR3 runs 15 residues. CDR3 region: CASSLGAGGFSPLHF. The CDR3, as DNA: TGTGCCAGCAGCTTAGGGGCAGGGGGCTTTTCACCCCTCCACTTT.

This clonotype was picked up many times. The CDR3, as DNA: TGCAGCGTTGAACACGGCTACGAGCAGTACTTC. This encodes CSVEHGYEQYF. The chain links TRBV29-1 to TRBJ2-7; no clear D. Germline V gene data show CDR1 as SQVTM and CDR2 as ANQGSEA. Trimming stripped 2 bases from V and 3 bases from J, with 5 bases between. The CDR3 is made up of 11 amino acids.